This T cell receptor beta chain stems from a study of blood T cell repertoires in COVID-19. Clones were read by immunoSEQ multiplex PCR, and TCRdb kept only the in-frame ones, dropping some. The sample consists of around 470,000 clones, 90% of them appearing once. Germline-derived CDR1 and CDR2 are ENHRY and SYGVKD. The CDR3 has 17 amino acids. The V and J ends lost 6 bases and 0 bases respectively, with 15 bases between them. Symptom resolution, clearance, or two negative PCRs marked the recovered donors of Cohort 3. Source material: PBMCs or T cells enriched from blood (not recorded which). The chain couples TRBV10-3 to TRBJ2-6, with a weak D call TRBD2 (6 bases). The receptor's source is a man younger than 35 who had recovered from COVID-19. The CDR3 loop reads CAIRKIGGDSGANVLTF. For the CDR3, the DNA is TGTGCCATCAGGAAGATTGGCGGGGACTCTGGGGCCAACGTCCTGACTTTC.